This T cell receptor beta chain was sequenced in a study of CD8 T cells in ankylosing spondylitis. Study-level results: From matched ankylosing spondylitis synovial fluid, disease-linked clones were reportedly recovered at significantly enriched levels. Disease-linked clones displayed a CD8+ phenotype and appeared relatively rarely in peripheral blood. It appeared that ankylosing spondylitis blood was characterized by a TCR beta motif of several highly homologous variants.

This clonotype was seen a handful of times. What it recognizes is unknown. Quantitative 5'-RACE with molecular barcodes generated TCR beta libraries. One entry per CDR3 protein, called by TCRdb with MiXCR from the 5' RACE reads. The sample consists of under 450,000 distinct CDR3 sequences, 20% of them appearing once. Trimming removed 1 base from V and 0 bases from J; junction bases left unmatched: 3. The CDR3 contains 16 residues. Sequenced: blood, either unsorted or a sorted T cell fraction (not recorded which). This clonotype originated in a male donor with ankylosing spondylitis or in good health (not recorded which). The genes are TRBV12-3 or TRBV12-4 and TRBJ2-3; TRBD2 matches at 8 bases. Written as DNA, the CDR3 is TGTGCCAGCAGTTTAGGCGGGGGGCAAAGCACAGATACGCAGTATTTT. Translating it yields CASSLGGGQSTDTQYF.